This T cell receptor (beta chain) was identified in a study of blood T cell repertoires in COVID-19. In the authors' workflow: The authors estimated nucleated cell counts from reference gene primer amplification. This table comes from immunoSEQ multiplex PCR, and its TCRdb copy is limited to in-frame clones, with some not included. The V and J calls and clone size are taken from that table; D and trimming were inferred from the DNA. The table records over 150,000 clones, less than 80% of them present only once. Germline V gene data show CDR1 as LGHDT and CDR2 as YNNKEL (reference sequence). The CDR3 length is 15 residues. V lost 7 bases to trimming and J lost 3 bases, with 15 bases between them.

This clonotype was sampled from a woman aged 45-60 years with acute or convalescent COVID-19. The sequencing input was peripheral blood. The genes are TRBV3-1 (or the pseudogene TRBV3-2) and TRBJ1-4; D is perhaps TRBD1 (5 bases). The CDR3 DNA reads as TGTGCCAGCAACTCCGCGGGGGTAGCTAATGAAAAACTGTTTTTT. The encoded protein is CASNSAGVANEKLFF.